This T cell receptor (beta chain) appears in the sequencing data of a study of blood T cells in healthy people across ages. Study conclusions and caveats: PBMC samples, being unsorted, prevented any conclusive comparison of naive and antigen-experienced cells.

In regard to this clonotype: Its cognate antigen is unknown.

Peripheral blood, approximately 10 milliliters per donor, was collected. Each sample provided at least 5.5 micrograms of extracted total RNA. The use of a sample-barcoded 5' primer and a J-beta primer mix characterized a second PCR of about 7 to 12 cycles. Every molecule of cDNA carried a tag from a template-switch adaptor with 12 random nucleotides. TCRdb reprocessed the 5' RACE reads via MiXCR and lists one record per CDR3 protein. The sample includes approximately 690,000 distinct CDR3 sequences, 45% to 65% of them seen just once. J gave up 0 bases and V 6 bases, and 4 bases lay outside the gene matches. CDR3 length equals 15 residues. CDR1 and CDR2 (germline): ENHRY, SYGVKD.

The clonotype comes from a man in his fifties or sixties in good health. The sample was blood. V gene TRBV10-3 combines with J gene TRBJ2-1; TRBD1 matches at 8 bases. CDR3 sequence reads: CAISHGQGSYNEQFF. In DNA, the CDR3 is TGTGCCATCAGCCATGGACAGGGCTCCTACAATGAGCAGTTCTTC.